This paragraph reports one TCR beta chain. The data were taken from a study of cytomegalovirus exposure and HLA in healthy donors. CDR3 length equals 15 residues. Germline V gene data show CDR1 as SNHLY and CDR2 as FYNNEI. The germline V and J ends were trimmed by 7 bases and 0 bases, with 10 bases remaining between them. Whereas donors were nominally healthy upon sampling, unrecorded immune exposures were probable. Researchers ran the PCR with 60 Vbeta and 13 Jbeta primers. TCRdb's copy holds only in-frame clones and misses some; the assay was immunoSEQ multiplex PCR. The sample holds about 160,000 clones, about four fifths seen once.

The rearrangement links TRBV2 to TRBJ2-6, with a weak D call TRBD1 (5 bases). This receptor was taken from a woman aged 45-65 years in good health and CMV-seronegative. The sample was PBMCs. The CDR3 nucleotides read TGTGCCAGCAATACAGGAACCTCTGGGGCCAACGTCCTGACTTTC. Translating gives CASNTGTSGANVLTF.